This is a list of T cell receptor beta chains from one sample in a study of shared clonotypes between healthy human individuals. Profiling relied on immunoSEQ multiplex PCR, and the TCRdb table lists in-frame clones only, not all of them. Among roughly 2,000,000 clones listed, about 94% were seen once. Sequenced sample: naive CD8+ T cells sorted from blood. All receptors come from a man aged 18 to 35 in good health. Both conserved end residues are part of each CDR3. The order of the fields is D gene, J gene, V gene, CDR3 DNA, CDR3 protein. A D gene is named only where the DNA matches it firmly.

D gene: .
J gene: TRBJ2-7
V gene: TRBV11-2
CDR3 DNA: TGTGCCAGCAGCTTAGATCGGGACGAGCAGTACTTC
CDR3 protein: CASSLDRDEQYF

D gene: .
J gene: TRBJ1-1
V gene: TRBV27
CDR3 DNA: TGTGCCAGCAGTTTAGGGCCAGGGGCTGGTACTGAAGCTTTCTTT
CDR3 protein: CASSLGPGAGTEAFF

D gene: .
J gene: TRBJ2-3
V gene: TRBV30
CDR3 DNA: TGTGCCTGGAGTGTTACCGGGAGCCATGGCACAGATACGCAGTATTTT
CDR3 protein: CAWSVTGSHGTDTQYF

D gene: .
J gene: TRBJ2-7
V gene: TRBV11-2
CDR3 DNA: TGTGCCAGCAGCTTAGTCCCCTCAGGGACTCTCGAGCAGTACTTC
CDR3 protein: CASSLVPSGTLEQYF

D gene: TRBD2
J gene: TRBJ2-7
V gene: TRBV5-5
CDR3 DNA: TGTGCCAGCAGCTTGTACCTAGCGGACTACGAGCAGTACTTC
CDR3 protein: CASSLYLADYEQYF

D gene: TRBD1
J gene: TRBJ2-1
V gene: TRBV4-3
CDR3 DNA: TGCGCCAGCAGCCAGGTGACAGGGAATGAGCAGTTCTTC
CDR3 protein: CASSQVTGNEQFF

D gene: .
J gene: TRBJ1-1
V gene: TRBV13
CDR3 DNA: TGTGCCAGCAGTCCCACCACAGGGTGGGACACTGAAGCTTTCTTT
CDR3 protein: CASSPTTGWDTEAFF

D gene: .
J gene: TRBJ2-7
V gene: TRBV29-1
CDR3 DNA: TGCAGCGTTGAAGATCCCGGGACTTCCTACGAGCAGTACTTC
CDR3 protein: CSVEDPGTSYEQYF

D gene: .
J gene: TRBJ1-6
V gene: TRBV6-1
CDR3 DNA: TGTGCCAGCAGTGAACGCCACGTACACCGGCCGGGCGTACACTATAATTCACCCCTCCACTTT
CDR3 protein: CASSERHVHRPGVHYNSPLHF

D gene: TRBD1
J gene: TRBJ1-1
V gene: TRBV25-1
CDR3 DNA: TGTGCCAGCAGTGACCATACGACAGGGTTGAACACTGAAGCTTTCTTT
CDR3 protein: CASSDHTTGLNTEAFF

D gene: .
J gene: TRBJ1-2
V gene: TRBV30
CDR3 DNA: TGTGCCTGGAGCCCAATCAGCACCACGAGGGGCTACACCTTC
CDR3 protein: CAWSPISTTRGYTF

D gene: .
J gene: TRBJ1-1
V gene: TRBV9
CDR3 DNA: TGTGCCAGCAGCGTAAACCCAGGGGAGCCGACTGAAGCTTTCTTT
CDR3 protein: CASSVNPGEPTEAFF